The 13 T cell receptor beta chains in this list originate from one sample, sequenced in a study of vaccination and CD4 T cells after COVID-19. The Oncomine TCR Beta short-read assay sequenced DNA from cultured CD4+ T cells. Cultures of CD4+ T cells served as the source for extracting genomic DNA. TCRdb re-called the PCR reads with MiXCR, one entry per CDR3 protein. The table records under 8,000 distinct CDR3 sequences, 32% of them present only once. No antigens are known for them. Treatment denoted: approximately nine-day PBMC culture with coronavirus spike peptide pools or control peptides (ViraFEST assay). Collection of the unexposed donor's CD4+ T cells took place before the COVID-19 pandemic (2011-2018). Sequencing used CD4+ T cells from blood, cultured in vitro. The receptor set was obtained from a human donor in good health.

This clonotype was seen more than once but under ten times. V gene TRBV6-1 combines with J gene TRBJ1-6, with D unresolved. The CDR3 spans 14 residues. V was clipped by 6 bases and J by 8 bases, with 14 bases between them. Germline CDR1 MNHNS, CDR2 SASEGT. In DNA form, the CDR3 reads TGTGCCAGCAGCCGGGCTCGCTCGGATTCACCCCTCCACTTT. Protein sequence: CASSRARSDSPLHF.

This clonotype appeared a single time. The J gene is TRBJ2-3, the V gene TRBV20-1, with 12 bases matching TRBD2. Germline values: CDR1 DFQATT, CDR2 SNEGSKA (reference sequence). The V gene end was trimmed by 6 bases and the J gene end by 3 bases; junction bases not matched to a gene: 19. The CDR3 is made up of 19 amino acids. For the CDR3, the DNA is TGCAGTGCGAGTTCGGGACACCACTCGACTAGCGGGAGTACAGATACGCAGTATTTT. This gives the protein CSASSGHHSTSGSTDTQYF.

V gene TRBV7-2 combines with J gene TRBJ2-3; 13 bases align to TRBD2. Unmatched junction bases numbered 13, after V lost 5 bases and J lost 8 bases. Looked up from germline, CDR1 is SGHTA and CDR2 is FQGNSA. This CDR3 has 17 residues. This CDR3 reads CASSPGLAGSSWGTQYF. In DNA, the CDR3 is TGTGCCAGCAGCCCGGGACTAGCGGGATCATCATGGGGTACGCAGTATTTT.

Only a few counts were recorded for this clonotype. The V call is TRBV20-1, the J call TRBJ1-2; D perhaps matches TRBD1 (6 bases). CDR3 size: 13 residues. The germline V gene has CDR1 DFQATT and CDR2 SNEGSKA (reference sequence). V shed 2 bases and J shed 0 bases, with 7 bases lying between them. The CDR3 loop is CSARKGANYGYTF. The CDR3 DNA reads TGCAGTGCTAGAAAGGGGGCTAACTATGGCTACACCTTC.

The chain is built from TRBV28 and TRBJ1-5; 7 bases map to TRBD1. The CDR3 contains 14 residues. Germline CDR1 and CDR2: MDHEN and SYDVKM. V lost 8 bases, J lost 6 bases, and 10 bases stayed unmatched. CDR3 nucleotides: TGTGCCAGCGAAATGGGAGGGGGCGGTCAGCCCCAGCATTTT. This gives the protein CASEMGGGGQPQHF.

This chain joins TRBV11-2 and TRBJ2-1; 9 positions agree with TRBD2. V shed 4 bases and J 8 bases; nucleotides not matched to a gene: 12. Germline loops: CDR1 SGHAT, CDR2 FQNNGV. This CDR3 is built from 16 residues. DNA of the CDR3: TGTGCCAGCAGCTCCACGGGTAGCGGGAGATGGGATGAGCAGTTCTTC. Protein product: CASSSTGSGRWDEQFF.

CDR3 DNA: TGTGCCAGCAGTTCCAGGACTAGCGGGAGGGTCCACGAGCAGTACTTC. It yields the protein CASSSRTSGRVHEQYF. This sequence joins TRBV6-2 or TRBV6-3 and TRBJ2-7, with TRBD2 matching 15 bases. The CDR3 has 16 residues. Germline-derived CDR1 and CDR2 are MNHEY and SVGEGT. After removal of 4 bases from V and 5 bases from J, the junction contained 6 bases not matched to a gene.

The chain combines TRBV20-1 with TRBJ2-7; tentative D call: TRBD1 (6 bases). The CDR3 contains 12 residues. Trimming removed 5 bases from V and 3 bases from J, with 11 bases in between. Germline values: CDR1 DFQATT, CDR2 SNEGSKA (reference sequence). DNA for the CDR3: TGCAGTGCTCCAGGGGTCGGCTACGAGCAGTACTTC. This sequence encodes CSAPGVGYEQYF.

A remark on this clonotype: A read error is possible here, since a much larger clone lies one base away. The J gene is TRBJ1-5, the V gene TRBV6-5, with TRBD1 identical over 9 bases. Per germline, CDR1 MNHEY and CDR2 SVGAGI. The CDR3 spans 15 residues. The DNA for the CDR3 is TGTGTCAGCAGATACACAGGGGGCTTTAATCAGCCCCAGCATTTT. This translates into CVSRYTGGFNQPQHF.

The J gene is TRBJ1-1, the V gene TRBV6-1; D is possibly TRBD1 (6 bases). Looked up from germline, CDR1 is MNHNS and CDR2 is SASEGT. Trimming removed 7 bases from V and 0 bases from J, with 12 bases in between. This CDR3 is 14 amino acids long. The CDR3 here is CASKRQGLNTEAFF. The CDR3 nucleotides read TGTGCCAGCAAAAGGCAGGGGTTGAACACTGAAGCTTTCTTT.

The chain combines TRBV7-2 with TRBJ1-2; D may be TRBD1 (5 bases). V lost 7 bases and J 4 bases, leaving 19 bases between the germline ends. This CDR3 region has 15 residues. Germline CDR1 reads SGHTA; CDR2 reads FQGNSA. DNA for the CDR3: TGTGCCAGCAACCGAACGAGGGGCCAGGGCTATGGCTACACCTTC. It translates to CASNRTRGQGYGYTF.

By frequency in the sample, this clonotype is medium-sized (0.01 to 0.1%). The chain carries TRBV20-1 and TRBJ1-2; D uncertain. With 3 bases removed from V and 6 bases from J, the gap between germline ends came to 11 bases. The CDR3 runs 12 residues. From germline, CDR1 is DFQATT and CDR2 SNEGSKA (reference sequence). This CDR3 reads CSASSFEDGYTF. In DNA, the CDR3 is TGCAGTGCTAGTTCGTTCGAGGATGGCTACACCTTC.

Only a few counts were recorded for this clonotype. This chain uses TRBV6-5 with TRBJ2-7; TRBD2 matches 7 bases. V shed 4 bases, J shed 2 bases, and the junction held 5 bases outside the gene matches. Germline V lookup: CDR1 MNHEY, CDR2 SVGAGI. The CDR3 consists of 14 residues. CDR3 sequence (DNA): TGTGCCAGCAGTTCCTGGGAGGGCCCCTACGAGCAGTACTTC. It specifies CASSSWEGPYEQYF.